This T cell receptor (beta chain) came from a study of Ad26.COV2.S vaccination and SARS-CoV-2 variants. At the level of the study: This donor came from the COV1001 trial of Ad26.COV2.S. Intramuscular Ad26.COV2.S at 5x10^10 or 1x10^11 viral particles.

For this clone: What it binds is not known.

General study results and limits: With respect to non-spike TCR breadth, vaccine and placebo recipients were similar. In vaccinated individuals, spike-specific CD8+ and CD4+ T cell responses reportedly displayed substantial breadth.

CDR1 is MGHRA and CDR2 is YSYEKL in the germline V gene. This CDR3 is built from 14 residues. With V trimmed by 6 bases and J by 4 bases, 5 bases remained unmatched. Treatment described: some 20 received Ad26.COV2.S at low or high dose, single or two shots; 5 received placebo; per-sample allocation not given. After the first vaccine or placebo injection, samples were drawn on day 63. The data were produced by immunoSEQ multiplex PCR, yet TCRdb's version contains in-frame clones alone and is incomplete. The table lists about 250,000 clones, roughly 86% of them singletons. This chain joins TRBV4-1 and TRBJ1-2, with TRBD1 matching over 10 bases. The material was peripheral blood, obtained in a trial of Ad26.COV2.S vaccine versus placebo. This receptor was identified in a person aged 18-60 years who received the Ad26.COV2.S COVID-19 vaccine or a placebo. The CDR3 bases are TGCGCCAGCAGGAGGACAGGGGGGGCCTATGGCTACACCTTC. Translated: CASRRTGGAYGYTF.